One and the same sample provided the 17 T cell receptor beta chains below, sequenced in a study of T-cell memory formation after mild COVID-19. TCRdb re-derived calls from the 5' RACE reads in MiXCR, one entry per CDR3 protein. There are 250,000 to 300,000 distinct CDR3 sequences in the sample; around 16% occur only once, and around 23% lies in the top ten. The sample comprised PBMCs or a T cell subset sorted from them (not recorded which). These TCRs come from a man younger than 35 who had mild COVID-19 (a few samples of this study predate the infection). Cell type and time point are not known.

This clonotype was seen many times. The chain couples TRBV3-1 to TRBJ2-6; D not certain. The ends were cut back, 1 base at V and 2 bases at J, with 6 bases in the middle. In germline, CDR1 is LGHDT, CDR2 YNNKEL (reference sequence). The CDR3 consists of 15 residues. CDR3 loop: CASSQVGAGANVLTF. In DNA, the CDR3 is TGTGCCAGCAGCCAAGTTGGGGCTGGGGCCAACGTCCTGACTTTC. The complete variable domain, with remaining parts taken from reference TRBV3-1 and TRBJ2-6, reads DTAVSQTPKYLVTQMGNDKSIKCEQNLGHDTMYWYKQDSKKFLKIMFSYNNKELIINETVPNRFSPKSPDKAHLNLHINSLELGDSAVYFCASSQVGAGANVLTFGAGSRLTVL.

This clonotype was counted at least ten times. One end of the junction varies from germline; a read error may be responsible. The chain employs TRBV5-1 and TRBJ2-6, with 10 bases lining up with TRBD1. The CDR3 has 16 amino acids. Germline V CDR1 and CDR2: SGHRS, YFSETQ. The DNA of the CDR3 is TGTGCCAGCAGCTTGACAGGGGGCGCTGGGGCCAACGTCCTGACTTTC. Translating gives CASSLTGGAGANVLTF.

The rearrangement uses TRBV6-2 or TRBV6-3 and TRBJ2-2, with D hard to call. Trimming cost V 10 bases and J 0 bases, with 12 bases left between them. Germline values: CDR1 MNHEY, CDR2 SVGEGT. This CDR3 is 14 amino acids long. CDR3 sequence: CATQRATNTGELFF. The CDR3 bases are TGTGCCACCCAGAGAGCTACGAACACCGGGGAGCTGTTTTTT.

The V and J genes are TRBV4-1 and TRBJ1-5; D is uncertain. CDR1 and CDR2 from the germline V gene are MGHRA and YSYEKL. Deletions cut 4 bases from V and 4 bases from J, with 11 bases between. This CDR3 is 14 amino acids long. CDR3 coding DNA: TGCGCCAGCAGCCCCCCGAGCCTAAATCAGCCCCAGCATTTT. Translated: CASSPPSLNQPQHF.

The V gene is TRBV20-1, the J gene TRBJ2-3; D tentatively reads TRBD1 or TRBD2 (5 bases each). Germline values: CDR1 DFQATT, CDR2 SNEGSKA (reference sequence). There are 14 residues in the CDR3. V shed 0 bases and J shed 10 bases, with 17 bases lying between them. The CDR3 loop is CSARDWAPGLAQYF. The DNA for the CDR3 is TGCAGTGCTAGAGATTGGGCCCCGGGGCTCGCGCAGTATTTT.

The chain joins TRBV7-9 to TRBJ2-5; TRBD1 agrees at 11 bases. CDR1 and CDR2 (germline): SEHNR, FQNEAQ (reference sequence). CDR3 length: 15 amino acids. Trimming took 5 bases from V and 1 from J; bases not matched to a gene: 3. The CDR3 bases are TGTGCCAGCAGCCGAGGACAGGGGGCCCAAGAGACCCAGTACTTC. Protein product: CASSRGQGAQETQYF.

The rearrangement links TRBV19 to TRBJ1-1; D call uncertain. Germline values: CDR1 LNHDA, CDR2 SQIVND (reference sequence). Trimming left V 7 bases short and J 3 bases short, with 9 bases between. The CDR3 is 12 amino acids. The CDR3 bases are TGTGCCAGTATCAGAGGGTACACTGAAGCTTTCTTT. Translating it yields CASIRGYTEAFF.

This clonotype has only a few counts. CDR3 nucleotide sequence: TGTGCCAGCAGTTTGAGGGACAGGGTCAGCACTGAAGCTTTCTTT. This codes for CASSLRDRVSTEAFF. The rearrangement uses TRBV28 and TRBJ1-1, with 9 nucleotides matching TRBD1. Germline loops: CDR1 MDHEN, CDR2 SYDVKM. J lost 4 bases, V lost 3 bases, and 6 bases had no gene match. The CDR3 runs to 15 residues.

The table lists this clonotype with a few counts. V is TRBV5-5 and J is TRBJ2-7, with 7 bases aligning to TRBD2. V lost 6 bases to trimming and J lost 3 bases; unmatched junction nucleotides: 15. The CDR3 is made up of 16 amino acids. From germline, CDR1 is SGHKS and CDR2 YYEKEE (reference sequence). This CDR3 is CASTLIAAAGDYEQYF. The DNA for the CDR3 is TGTGCCAGCACCCTTATCGCGGCGGCGGGGGACTACGAGCAGTACTTC.

This clonotype showed up just a few times. The chain is built from TRBV7-3 and TRBJ2-2, with D possibly being TRBD2 (5 bases). Germline V gene sequence: CDR1 SGHTA, CDR2 FQGTGA. Trimming removed 3 bases at V and 6 bases at J, with 11 bases between. The CDR3 has 14 amino acids. The CDR3 here is CASSFEGLSGELFF. The CDR3 nucleotides are TGTGCCAGCAGCTTCGAGGGTTTGTCCGGGGAGCTGTTTTTT.

This clonotype was seen a few times. The chain combines TRBV5-1 with TRBJ2-7, with D possibly TRBD1 on 5 matching bases. The CDR3 consists of 14 residues. CDR1 is SGHRS, CDR2 YFSETQ, per germline. With 2 bases removed from V and 5 bases from J, the gap between germline ends came to 14 bases. The CDR3 is CASSFGPEGDEQYF. CDR3 coding DNA: TGCGCCAGCAGCTTCGGACCCGAAGGGGACGAGCAGTACTTC.

This clonotype turned up a few times. The V call is TRBV12-3 or TRBV12-4, the J call TRBJ2-3; 9 positions agree with TRBD1. CDR3 length: 13 amino acids. V lost 9 bases to trimming and J lost 5 bases; unmatched junction nucleotides: 6. This chain's CDR3 is CASDRGGKDTQYF. The CDR3 DNA reads TGTGCCAGTGACAGGGGGGGCAAAGATACGCAGTATTTT.

This clonotype was seen repeatedly, ten times or more. V and J are TRBV7-9 and TRBJ1-1, with TRBD1 as a possible D gene (5 bases). The V gene lost 4 bases and the J gene lost 1 base, with 7 bases spanning the gap. From germline, CDR1 is SEHNR and CDR2 FQNEAQ (reference sequence). The CDR3 loop spans 13 amino acids. CDR3 sequence: CASSWGGNTEAFF. DNA of the CDR3: TGTGCCAGCAGCTGGGGGGGGAACACTGAAGCTTTCTTT.

This clonotype was detected a few times. V and J are TRBV5-1 and TRBJ1-2, with 11 bases lining up with TRBD1. After removal of 3 bases from V and 7 bases from J, the junction contained 5 bases not matched to a gene. Per germline, CDR1 SGHRS and CDR2 YFSETQ. The CDR3 runs 14 residues. CDR3 residues: CASSSSGTGGGYTF. CDR3 bases: TGCGCCAGCAGCTCGTCCGGGACAGGGGGTGGCTACACCTTC.

This clonotype was detected only a few times. This chain joins TRBV12-3 or TRBV12-4 and TRBJ1-3, with 7 bases aligning to TRBD1. V was pared by 2 bases and J by 6 bases, with 7 bases of the junction left unmatched. This CDR3 is 15 amino acids long. CDR3 sequence: CASSLFSGGENTIYF. For the CDR3, the DNA is TGTGCCAGCAGTTTATTCTCAGGGGGAGAAAACACCATATATTTT.

The V and J genes are TRBV4-1 and TRBJ2-5; D is undetermined. Trimming left V 1 base short and J 4 bases short, with 16 bases between. The germline V gene has CDR1 MGHRA and CDR2 YSYEKL. The CDR3 sequence is 16 residues long. CDR3 region: CASSQGVVAAVETQYF. The CDR3 DNA reads as TGCGCCAGCAGCCAAGGGGTAGTGGCGGCGGTAGAGACCCAGTACTTC.

Many counts were recorded for this clonotype. This rearrangement joins TRBV19 to TRBJ2-2, with D unclear. The V end was cut by 0 bases, the J end by 5 bases, with 4 bases between. This CDR3 region has 13 residues. Germline V lookup: CDR1 LNHDA, CDR2 SQIVND (reference sequence). CDR3 nucleotide sequence: TGTGCCAGTAGTATAGACTGGACCGGGGAGCTGTTTTTT. This sequence encodes CASSIDWTGELFF.